The entry below gives a single T cell receptor beta chain sequence along with its context. These data belong to a study of blood T cell repertoires in COVID-19. Study-wide context: The study drew acute and convalescent COVID-19 samples from the United States, Italy and Spain. T cells, B-cell-depleted T cells, or PBMCs provided the cDNA or gDNA that served as material.

V lost 7 bases, J lost 2 bases, and 13 bases stayed unmatched. CDR3 length: 17 residues. CDR1 is LNHDA, CDR2 SQIVND, per germline (reference sequence). Under the authors' procedure: Amplification with reference gene primers provided the estimates of nucleated cell counts. Sequenced by immunoSEQ multiplex PCR; TCRdb stores in-frame clones only, minus some. V and J calls and clone size come straight from that table; D and trimming were deduced from the DNA. The data show about 260,000 clones, about 85% seen once. This sequence originates from a man aged 55 to 70 with acute or convalescent COVID-19. The chain uses TRBV19 and TRBJ1-5; 8 positions match TRBD1. The specimen was peripheral blood. This CDR3 reads CASMAGQGAGGNQPQHF. The CDR3 bases are TGTGCCAGTATGGCCGGCCAGGGGGCAGGGGGCAATCAGCCCCAGCATTTT.